This T cell receptor beta chain was observed in a study of T cells in Graves' hyperthyroidism and ophthalmopathy. Study in general: Blood was drawn when the patient was first diagnosed and still untreated.

The source material, RNA transcripts, was used to amplify TCR beta CDR3 regions. HTBI primers were used for first-round RT-PCR of the TCR CDR3. TCRdb re-called the multiplex PCR reads through MiXCR, storing one row per CDR3 protein. The table shows some 380,000 distinct CDR3 sequences, with roughly 13% occurring only once. This clonotype has a handful of counts. Its antigen is not known. Looked up from germline, CDR1 is SGHRS and CDR2 is YFSETQ. Trimming pared 0 bases from V and 5 bases from J, leaving 6 bases between. The length of the CDR3 is 12 residues. Notes on the study in general: Most clonotypes expanded in thyroid above 0.001 were likewise present in blood.

The rearrangement joins TRBV5-1 to TRBJ2-7, with unresolved D. Material: blood. This TCR was sampled from a man younger than 45 with Graves' hyperthyroidism that later progressed to Graves' ophthalmopathy. Here the CDR3 DNA reads TGCGCCAGCAGCTTGGCTTCCCACGAGCAGTACTTC. Translating it yields CASSLASHEQYF.